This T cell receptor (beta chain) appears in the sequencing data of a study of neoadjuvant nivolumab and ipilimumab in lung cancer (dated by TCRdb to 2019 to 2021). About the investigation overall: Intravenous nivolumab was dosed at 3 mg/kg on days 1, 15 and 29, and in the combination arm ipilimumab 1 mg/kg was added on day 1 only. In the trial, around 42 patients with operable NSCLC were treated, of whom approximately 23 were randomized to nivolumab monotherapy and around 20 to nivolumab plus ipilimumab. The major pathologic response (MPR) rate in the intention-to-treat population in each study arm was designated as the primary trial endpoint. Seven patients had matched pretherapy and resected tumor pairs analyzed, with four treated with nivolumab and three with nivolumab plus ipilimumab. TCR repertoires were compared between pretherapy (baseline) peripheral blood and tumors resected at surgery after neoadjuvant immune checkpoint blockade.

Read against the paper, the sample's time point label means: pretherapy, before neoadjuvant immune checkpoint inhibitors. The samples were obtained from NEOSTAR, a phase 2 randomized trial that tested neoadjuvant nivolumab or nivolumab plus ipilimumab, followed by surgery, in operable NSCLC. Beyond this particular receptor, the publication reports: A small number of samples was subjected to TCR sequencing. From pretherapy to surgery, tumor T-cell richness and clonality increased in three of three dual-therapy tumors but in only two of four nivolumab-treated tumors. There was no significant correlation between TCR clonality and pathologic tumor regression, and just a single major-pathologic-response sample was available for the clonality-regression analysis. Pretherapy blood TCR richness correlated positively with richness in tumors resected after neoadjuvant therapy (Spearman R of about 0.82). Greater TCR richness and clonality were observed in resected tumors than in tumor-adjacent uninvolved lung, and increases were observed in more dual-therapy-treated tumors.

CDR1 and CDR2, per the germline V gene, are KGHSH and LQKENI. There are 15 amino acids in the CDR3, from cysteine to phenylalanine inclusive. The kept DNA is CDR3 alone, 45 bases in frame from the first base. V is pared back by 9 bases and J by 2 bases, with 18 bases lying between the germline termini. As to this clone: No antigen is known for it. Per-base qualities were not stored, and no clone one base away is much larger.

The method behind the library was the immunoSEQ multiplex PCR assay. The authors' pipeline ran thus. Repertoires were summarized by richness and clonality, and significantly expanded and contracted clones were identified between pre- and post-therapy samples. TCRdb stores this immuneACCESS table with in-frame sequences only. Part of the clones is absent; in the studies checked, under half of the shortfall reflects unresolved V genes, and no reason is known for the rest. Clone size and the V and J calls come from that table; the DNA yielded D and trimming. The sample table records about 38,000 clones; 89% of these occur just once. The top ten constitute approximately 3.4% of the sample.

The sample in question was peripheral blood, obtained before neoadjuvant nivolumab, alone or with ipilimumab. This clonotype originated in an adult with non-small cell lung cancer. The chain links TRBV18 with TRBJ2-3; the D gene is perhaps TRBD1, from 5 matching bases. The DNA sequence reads TGTGCCAGTCGGCATCGTGGGGCCACCACAGATACGCAGTATTTT. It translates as CASRHRGATTDTQYF.